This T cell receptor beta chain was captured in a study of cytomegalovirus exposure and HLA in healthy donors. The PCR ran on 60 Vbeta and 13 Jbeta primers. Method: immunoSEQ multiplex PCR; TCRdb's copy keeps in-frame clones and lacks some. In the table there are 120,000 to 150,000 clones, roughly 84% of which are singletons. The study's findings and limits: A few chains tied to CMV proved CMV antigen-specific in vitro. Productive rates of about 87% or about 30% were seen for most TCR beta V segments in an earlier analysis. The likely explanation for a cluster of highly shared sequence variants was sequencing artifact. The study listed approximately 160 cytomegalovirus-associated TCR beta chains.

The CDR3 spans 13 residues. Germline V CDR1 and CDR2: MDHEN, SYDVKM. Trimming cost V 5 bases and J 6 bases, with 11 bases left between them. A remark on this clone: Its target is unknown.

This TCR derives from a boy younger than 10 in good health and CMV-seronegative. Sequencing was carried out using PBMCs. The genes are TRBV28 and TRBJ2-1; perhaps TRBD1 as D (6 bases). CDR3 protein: CASSIQGSNEQFF. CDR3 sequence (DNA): TGTGCCAGCAGTATACAGGGAAGCAATGAGCAGTTCTTC.